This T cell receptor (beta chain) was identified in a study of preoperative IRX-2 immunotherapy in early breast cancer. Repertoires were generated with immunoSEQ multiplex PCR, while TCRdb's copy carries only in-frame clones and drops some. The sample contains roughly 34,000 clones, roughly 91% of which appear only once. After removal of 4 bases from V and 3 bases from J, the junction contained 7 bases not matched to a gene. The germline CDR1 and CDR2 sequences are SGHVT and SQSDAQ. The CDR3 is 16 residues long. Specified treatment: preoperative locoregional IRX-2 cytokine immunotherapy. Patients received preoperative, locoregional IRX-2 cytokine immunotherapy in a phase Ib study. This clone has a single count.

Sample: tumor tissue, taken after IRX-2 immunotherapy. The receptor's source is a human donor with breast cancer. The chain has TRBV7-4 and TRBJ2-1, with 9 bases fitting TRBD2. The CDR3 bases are TGTGCCAGCAGCTCGGGTAGCGGGAGTGTCTACAATGAGCAGTTCTTC. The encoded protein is CASSSGSGSVYNEQFF.